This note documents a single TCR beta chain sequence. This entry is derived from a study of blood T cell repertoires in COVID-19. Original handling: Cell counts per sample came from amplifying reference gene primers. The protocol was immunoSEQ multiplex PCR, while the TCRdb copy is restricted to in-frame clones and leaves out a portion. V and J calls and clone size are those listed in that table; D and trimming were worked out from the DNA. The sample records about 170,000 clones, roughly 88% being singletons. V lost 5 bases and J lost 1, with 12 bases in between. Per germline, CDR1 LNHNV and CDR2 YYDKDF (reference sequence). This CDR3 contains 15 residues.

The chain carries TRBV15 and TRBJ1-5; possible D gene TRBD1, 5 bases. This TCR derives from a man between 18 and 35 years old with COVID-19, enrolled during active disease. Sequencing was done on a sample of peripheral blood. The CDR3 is CATSLRGSSNQPQHF. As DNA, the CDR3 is TGTGCCACCAGCTTGCGGGGGAGCAGCAATCAGCCCCAGCATTTT. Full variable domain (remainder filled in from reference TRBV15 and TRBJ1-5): DAMVIQNPRYQVTQFGKPVTLSCSQTLNHNVMYWYQQKSSQAPKLLFHYYDKDFNNEADTPDNFQSRRPNTSFCFLDIRSPGLGDTAMYLCATSLRGSSNQPQHFGDGTRLSIL.